This T cell receptor beta chain came from a study of identical twins (dated by TCRdb to the mid-2010s). With respect to the entire study: To test whether fetal clonotypes persist, this study deep-sequenced TCR alpha and beta repertoires from monozygotic twins, from unrelated adults of various ages, and from cord blood. To rule out contamination, replicate twin experiments were performed at different times with different library preparation protocols.

Library preparation used 5' RACE. Sequenced on an Illumina HiSeq 2000. Template switching introduced a universal primer binding site; the final cDNA contained a unique molecular identifier, enabling accurate counting of TCR cDNA molecules. Specific primers in the conserved constant-segment region were used to synthesize first-strand cDNA for the TCR alpha and beta chains. To control for contamination, every cDNA library was double barcoded, receiving both a SMART-Mk sample barcode and Illumina barcodes. TruSeq adapter sequences and Illumina sample barcodes were added in two successive PCR steps. Sequencing of the TCR alpha and beta cDNA libraries was done on the Illumina HiSeq platform using custom primers. In the paper's pipeline: MiGEC processed the raw reads to extract unique molecular identifiers, while MiXCR was used to determine the CDR3 positions. For each individual, recombination models were inferred using an EM algorithm with the repgenHMM and IGoR tools. Shared clonotypes were analyzed with the tcR package in R, and sharing was normalized by the product of cloneset sizes. To study raw recombination without the effects of thymic and clonal selection, out-of-frame nonproductive sequences were analyzed. The public reads were reprocessed in TCRdb via fastp at Q25 and MiXCR, keeping in-frame beta chains. Every distinct CDR3 protein forms one entry, paired with its most common genes and DNA. The V and J calls were not made by the authors but by TCRdb's processing. The table for this sample lists about 470,000 distinct CDR3 sequences; 24% of them were counted only once. The ten largest clones take up 2.5% to 3.5% of the sample.

Every donor in the study was a healthy Caucasian. The twin cohort consisted of three pairs of female monozygotic twins, all aged 18 to 29 years. CD4+ and CD8+ T cell populations were isolated with positive isolation kits from Invitrogen. For this clonotype: No cognate antigen has been identified for it. Base qualities are missing; no much larger clone stands one base away.

The CDR3 contains 16 residues, cysteine and phenylalanine counted. The retained sequence is limited to the CDR3, 48 bases, with the frame set at the first base. The germline ends are 16 bases apart after V is trimmed by 1 base and J by 1 base. Per the germline V gene (reference sequence), DFQATT is the CDR1 and SNEGSKA is the CDR2. Results the study describes overall, beyond this receptor: Out-of-frame TCR alpha sharing in monozygotic twins was systematically underestimated by recombination models, whereas sharing between unrelated individuals was in agreement with the recombination models. Because the same donors could not be followed over many years, the conclusions depended on cross-sectional statistical analysis. Compared with coincidental sharing between unrelated individuals, out-of-frame TCR alpha sequences shared between twins showed an excess of sequences with low generation probability. A weaker excess of twin sharing was found in beta out-of-frame sequences because the signal-to-noise ratio was lowered by fewer shared sequences. Invariant T cells such as MAIT and iNKT could partly confound zero-insertion analyses, though diverse VJ usage argued against this for most clonotypes. Fewer insertions were carried by abundant cord blood beta clonotypes; a weaker similar trend was observed in young adult naive repertoires, while no such trend was observed in memory repertoires.

These data also formed part of another study, on T cells expressing NK-cell markers. The second study reports: Seven to nine donors provided sorted CD3+CD56+NKG2C+, CD3+CD56+NKG2C- and CD3+CD56-NKG2C+ T-cell subsets, whose TCR beta-chain repertoires were profiled. Seven of the eight sequenced donors were HCMV-seropositive and one was HCMV-seronegative. To restrict sorting to alphabetaTCR-expressing T cells, an anti-gammadeltaTCR antibody was added in several experiments. For roughly 6 donors, the dominant CD3+CD56+NKG2C+ clonotypes were among the top 10 CD8+ clonotypes and accounted for roughly 1.0-7.5% of CD8+ T cells. Those dominant clonotypes were again the most abundant among CD3+CD56-NKG2C+ cells in several donors, at about 28.3-60.1%. It remained unclear whether the expanded NKG2C-expressing T cell clones were specific for HCMV antigens. The study sequenced eight donors, all healthy volunteers chosen at random: three men and five women. A commercial ELISA kit detecting HCMV-specific IgG in serum was used to determine HCMV serostatus. MIGEC was used to demultiplex reads and group reads by UMI, and MiTCR was used to assemble and quantify clonotypes. To exclude erroneous sequences, only TCR cDNA sequences supported by at least two reads were retained. The tcR package was used for downstream repertoire analysis, and clonotypes were matched across fractions by CDR3 nucleotide sequence plus V segment. Antigen specificity was annotated against VDJdb with VDJmatch, allowing one amino acid substitution in CDR3.

The V and J genes are TRBV20-1 and TRBJ1-1, with no reliable assignment of the D segment. Sample: CD4+ T cells sorted from blood. The TCR sequence derives from a young woman in good health. The DNA sequence follows: TGCAGTGCTAGAGCTCAAATGTGGGTGGGGAACACTGAAGCTTTCTTT. Its product reads: CSARAQMWVGNTEAFF.